Each of the 26 T cell receptor beta chains below was sequenced from the same sample in a study of PD-1 blockade in mismatch repair-deficient tumors. Sequencing used immunoSEQ multiplex PCR; TCRdb keeps in-frame clones, though not all of them. The table records some 66,000 clones, 88% of them present only once. Sequenced here: peripheral blood, sampled 52 weeks after starting pembrolizumab. The receptors originated from an adult with mismatch repair-deficient cancer.

The J gene is TRBJ1-2, the V gene TRBV29-1, with 9 positions matching TRBD1. J lost 6 bases, V lost 1 base, and 6 bases had no gene match. The germline gives CDR1 SQVTM, CDR2 ANQGSEA. The CDR3 runs to 14 residues. The CDR3 DNA is TGCAGCGTTGAAGCGGTGGGACAGGGCGATGGCTACACCTTC. It is translated as CSVEAVGQGDGYTF.

The chain has TRBV28 and TRBJ2-6; D is perhaps TRBD1 (6 bases). Per germline, CDR1 MDHEN and CDR2 SYDVKM. The CDR3 runs to 13 residues. V was trimmed by 8 bases and J by 2 bases, leaving 7 bases between them. Here the CDR3 reads CASHRAGANVLTF. DNA for the CDR3: TGTGCCAGCCACAGGGCTGGGGCCAACGTCCTGACTTTC.

Comments on this clone: Other DNA sequences within the sample encode an identical CDR3. The chain combines TRBV27 with TRBJ2-1, with a tentative D call TRBD2 (5 bases). Germline V gene data show CDR1 as MNHEY and CDR2 as SMNVEV (reference sequence). V was trimmed by 4 bases and J by 5 bases, leaving 9 bases between them. CDR3 length equals 13 residues. The CDR3 is CASSSRGHNEQFF. The CDR3 DNA sequence: TGTGCCAGCAGTTCCAGAGGGCACAATGAGCAGTTCTTC.

About this clone itself: The junction departs from the called germline gene at one end, perhaps through a read error. The J gene is TRBJ2-5, the V gene TRBV6-6; D is perhaps TRBD2 (6 bases). This CDR3 is 15 amino acids long. Germline V gene lookup returns CDR1 MNHNY and CDR2 SVGAGI (reference sequence). The chain's CDR3 is CAISAKNGGQETQYF. CDR3 coding DNA: TGTGCCATCAGTGCAAAAAACGGGGGTCAAGAGACCCAGTACTTC.

The V call is TRBV6-1, the J call TRBJ2-7; tentatively, D is TRBD1 (6 bases). The ends were cut back, 0 bases at V and 4 bases at J, with 19 bases in the middle. CDR3 length: 17 residues. CDR1 and CDR2 (germline): MNHNS, SASEGT. The CDR3 here is CASSEAGVRGDLYEQYF. CDR3 coding DNA: TGTGCCAGCAGTGAAGCTGGTGTCAGGGGAGATCTATACGAGCAGTACTTC.

The chain recombines TRBV19 with TRBJ1-1, with D possibly matching TRBD1 (6 bases). The CDR3 is 15 residues long. V lost 7 bases and J lost 3, with 18 bases in between. The germline V gene has CDR1 LNHDA and CDR2 SQIVND (reference sequence). The CDR3 region is CASTAGAGVYTEAFF. The CDR3 DNA reads TGTGCCAGTACCGCGGGGGCAGGAGTGTACACTGAAGCTTTCTTT. Full variable domain (rest looked up from reference TRBV19 and TRBJ1-1): DGGITQSPKYLFRKEGQNVTLSCEQNLNHDAMYWYRQDPGQGLRLIYYSQIVNDFQKGDIAEGYSVSREKKESFPLTVTSAQKNPTAFYLCASTAGAGVYTEAFFGQGTRLTVV.

This chain uses TRBV27 with TRBJ2-3, with 10 nucleotides matching TRBD2. Looked up from germline, CDR1 is MNHEY and CDR2 is SMNVEV (reference sequence). The CDR3 sequence is 22 residues long. Losses at the gene ends were 7 bases for V and 0 bases for J; bases not matched to a gene: 25. CDR3 residues: CASNPTQVTGSGRLPSTDTQYF. CDR3 nucleotide sequence: TGTGCCAGCAACCCGACCCAAGTAACGGGTAGCGGGAGGCTCCCTAGCACAGATACGCAGTATTTT.

J is TRBJ2-7 and V is TRBV19; the match to TRBD1 covers 8 bases. This CDR3 is built from 15 residues. Germline V gene sequence: CDR1 LNHDA, CDR2 SQIVND (reference sequence). After removal of 4 bases from V and 1 base from J, the junction contained 6 bases not matched to a gene. This CDR3 reads CASSKGQALSYEQYF. DNA of the CDR3: TGTGCCAGTAGTAAGGGACAGGCTTTATCCTACGAGCAGTACTTC.

This clone was detected once. The gene calls are TRBV30 and TRBJ2-7; TRBD2 matches 7 bases. The CDR3 consists of 14 residues. From germline, CDR1 is GTSNPN and CDR2 SVGIG (reference sequence). The V segment lost 2 bases and the J segment 3 bases; nucleotides outside the gene matches: 7. CDR3 residues: CAWSKPPGGYEQYF. For the CDR3, the DNA is TGTGCCTGGAGTAAACCCCCGGGAGGCTACGAGCAGTACTTC.

The rearrangement links TRBV2 to TRBJ2-5; D call uncertain. The CDR3 loop spans 11 amino acids. V was pared by 5 bases and J by 4 bases, with 5 bases between. Germline CDR1 reads SNHLY; CDR2 reads FYNNEI. The DNA of the CDR3 is TGTGCCAGCAGTTCGACAGAGACCCAGTACTTC. Its translation is CASSSTETQYF.

The J gene is TRBJ1-2, the V gene TRBV4-1; 7 bases are shared with TRBD1. V was pared by 1 base and J by 8 bases, with 7 bases of the junction left unmatched. This CDR3 has 14 residues. The germline CDR1 and CDR2 sequences are MGHRA and YSYEKL. CDR3 amino acids: CASSQVGSGGGYTF. The CDR3 DNA reads as TGCGCCAGCAGCCAAGTTGGCTCAGGGGGAGGCTACACCTTC.

The CDR3 DNA is TGTGCCAGCAGCTTAGTTTTCCAGGGGAAAGAGACCCAGTACTTC. This gives the protein CASSLVFQGKETQYF. This sequence joins TRBV13 and TRBJ2-5, with a weak D call TRBD1 (6 bases). The CDR3 loop spans 15 amino acids. Trimming left V 1 base short and J 3 bases short, with 12 bases between. Germline loops: CDR1 PRHDT, CDR2 FYEKMQ (reference sequence).

V gene TRBV1 combines with J gene TRBJ1-2. TRBV1 is a pseudogene segment. The CDR3 extends over 18 amino acids. Here the CDR3 reads CTSSQEGPRGGANYGYTF. For the CDR3, the DNA is TGCACCAGCAGCCAAGAAGGGCCCAGGGGGGGCGCGAACTATGGCTACACCTTC.

The chain is built from TRBV27 and TRBJ2-7; D might be TRBD2 (6 bases). The CDR3 is made up of 16 amino acids. From germline, CDR1 is MNHEY and CDR2 SMNVEV (reference sequence). V lost 0 bases and J lost 4, with 16 bases in between. Here the CDR3 DNA reads TGTGCCAGCAGTTTATCTGGGGGGAATTCTTTGTACGAGCAGTACTTC. Translated, it gives CASSLSGGNSLYEQYF.

The genes are TRBV7-9 and TRBJ2-5; D may correspond to TRBD1 or TRBD2 (5 bases each). The CDR3 has 14 amino acids. The V and J ends lost 6 bases and 2 bases respectively, with 13 bases between them. Germline V CDR1 and CDR2: SEHNR, FQNEAQ (reference sequence). Here the CDR3 DNA reads TGTGCCAGCAGTAAGGGACCCATGCAAGAGACCCAGTACTTC. Protein product: CASSKGPMQETQYF.

V is TRBV30 and J is TRBJ2-3; TRBD1 matches 10 bases. The CDR3 extends over 16 amino acids. CDR1 GTSNPN and CDR2 SVGIG come from the germline V gene (reference sequence). J was trimmed by 4 bases and V by 5 bases; bases with no gene match: 12. The CDR3 spells CAWLPGTGEGPDTQYF. The CDR3 DNA reads TGTGCCTGGCTGCCGGGGACAGGGGAAGGGCCAGATACGCAGTATTTT.

This sequence joins TRBV5-1 and TRBJ2-3; D might be TRBD1 or TRBD2, each matching 5 bases. The V gene's germline CDR1 is SGHRS and CDR2 YFSETQ. V gave up 4 bases and J gave up 1 base, with 13 bases separating them. The CDR3 totals 15 residues. CDR3 nucleotide sequence: TGCGCCAGCAGCCTTGCGCTGGGGGGCACAGATACGCAGTATTTT. As protein: CASSLALGGTDTQYF. The whole variable domain, filled in from reference TRBV5-1 and TRBJ2-3, reads KAGVTQTPRYLIKTRGQQVTLSCSPISGHRSVSWYQQTPGQGLQFLFEYFSETQRNKGNFPGRFSGRQFSNSRSEMNVSTLELGDSALYLCASSLALGGTDTQYFGPGTRLTVL.

J is TRBJ1-4 and V is TRBV2, with 7 bases that match TRBD1. This CDR3 has 14 residues. The ends lost 6 bases at V and 3 bases at J; junction bases unmatched: 4. The germline CDR1 and CDR2 sequences are SNHLY and FYNNEI. CDR3 region: CASSDRVSNEKLFF. The CDR3 DNA is TGTGCCAGCAGCGACAGGGTATCTAATGAAAAACTGTTTTTT.

This chain connects TRBV5-1 to TRBJ2-7, with 7 bases lining up with TRBD2. This CDR3 comprises 14 residues. Germline CDR1 is SGHRS and CDR2 is YFSETQ. V was pared by 3 bases and J by 3 bases, with 6 bases of the junction left unmatched. The CDR3 is CASSSQRGDYEQYF. As DNA, the CDR3 is TGCGCCAGCAGCTCCCAACGGGGGGACTACGAGCAGTACTTC.

This clone was seen a handful of times. The chain employs TRBV30 and TRBJ1-2; 8 bases are a match to TRBD1. This CDR3 has 15 residues. Germline trimming cut 0 bases from V and 8 bases from J; bases unmatched to any gene: 11. CDR1 and CDR2 (germline): GTSNPN, SVGIG (reference sequence). The CDR3 loop is CAWSVRFWAGGGYTF. CDR3 DNA sequence: TGTGCCTGGAGTGTACGTTTCTGGGCAGGGGGCGGCTACACCTTC. The full variable domain, in which reference TRBV30 and TRBJ1-2 provide the parts outside the CDR3, is SQTIHQWPATLVQPVGSPLSLECTVEGTSNPNLYWYRQAAGRGLQLLFYSVGIGQISSEVPQNLSASRPQDRQFILSSKKLLLSDSGFYLCAWSVRFWAGGGYTFGSGTRLTVV.

The chain joins TRBV19 to TRBJ2-2; no definite D call. The germline CDR1 and CDR2 sequences are LNHDA and SQIVND (reference sequence). This CDR3 has 12 amino acids. The V end lost 5 bases, the J end lost 3 bases, and 4 bases lay between the germline ends. The CDR3 reads CASSFYTGELFF. CDR3 bases: TGTGCCAGTAGTTTTTACACCGGGGAGCTGTTTTTT.

The chain uses TRBV5-6 and TRBJ1-5, with unresolved D. Trimming left V 1 base short and J 1 base short, with 12 bases between. The CDR3 runs to 16 residues. The germline V gene encodes CDR1 SGHDT and CDR2 YYEEEE. For the CDR3, the DNA is TGTGCCAGCAGCTTGCGGGATCTGGGGAGCAATCAGCCCCAGCATTTT. It translates to CASSLRDLGSNQPQHF.

The CDR3 sequence: CASSLGTGSNQPQHF. The CDR3 bases are TGTGCCAGCAGCTTGGGGACAGGGAGCAATCAGCCCCAGCATTTT. The chain couples TRBV5-5 to TRBJ1-5; the match to TRBD1 covers 8 bases. V lost 0 bases, J lost 1 base, and 0 bases stayed unmatched. This CDR3 spans 15 amino acids. The germline V gene encodes CDR1 SGHKS and CDR2 YYEKEE (reference sequence). Together with reference TRBV5-5 and TRBJ1-5, the CDR3 gives the full variable domain: DAGVTQSPTHLIKTRGQQVTLRCSPISGHKSVSWYQQVLGQGPQFIFQYYEKEERGRGNFPDRFSARQFPNYSSELNVNALLLGDSALYLCASSLGTGSNQPQHFGDGTRLSIL.

Sample share makes this clone medium-sized. The CDR3 sequence is CASREDGDRDTGELFF. The DNA of the CDR3 is TGTGCCAGCAGAGAGGACGGGGACAGGGACACCGGGGAGCTGTTTTTT. This sequence joins TRBV28 and TRBJ2-2, with 9 bases aligning to TRBD1. Germline CDR1 MDHEN, CDR2 SYDVKM. With V trimmed by 6 bases and J by 3 bases, 8 bases remained unmatched. This CDR3 spans 16 amino acids.

This rearrangement joins TRBV5-6 to TRBJ2-7; the D is unclear. The CDR3 is 12 residues long. The germline V and J ends were trimmed by 2 bases and 4 bases, with 7 bases remaining between them. Germline lookup yields CDR1 SGHDT and CDR2 YYEEEE. Here the CDR3 reads CASSFRLYEQYF. The CDR3 region has the DNA TGTGCCAGCAGCTTCCGGCTTTACGAGCAGTACTTC.

V usage is TRBV4-1 and J usage is TRBJ2-7, with TRBD1 identical over 7 bases. The J segment lost 6 bases and the V segment lost 2 bases, leaving 4 bases of the junction unmatched. The CDR3 is made up of 13 amino acids. The germline V gene has CDR1 MGHRA and CDR2 YSYEKL. In DNA form, the CDR3 reads TGCGCCAGCAGCCAATGGACAGGTGGCGAGCAGTACTTC. Translated: CASSQWTGGEQYF.